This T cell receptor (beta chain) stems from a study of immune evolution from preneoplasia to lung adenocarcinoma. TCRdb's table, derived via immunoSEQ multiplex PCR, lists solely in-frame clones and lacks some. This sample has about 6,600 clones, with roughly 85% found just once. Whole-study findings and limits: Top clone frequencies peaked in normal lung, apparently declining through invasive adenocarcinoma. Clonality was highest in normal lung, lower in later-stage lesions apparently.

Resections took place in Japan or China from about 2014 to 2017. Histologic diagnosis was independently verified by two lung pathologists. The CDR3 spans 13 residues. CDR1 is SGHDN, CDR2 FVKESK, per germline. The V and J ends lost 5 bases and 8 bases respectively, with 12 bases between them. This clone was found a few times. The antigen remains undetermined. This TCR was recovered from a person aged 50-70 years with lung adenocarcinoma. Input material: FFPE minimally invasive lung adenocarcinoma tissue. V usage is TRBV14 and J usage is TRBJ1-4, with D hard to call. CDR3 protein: CASSVLLWEKLFF. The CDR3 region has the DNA TGTGCCAGCAGCGTGCTCCTTTGGGAAAAACTGTTTTTT.